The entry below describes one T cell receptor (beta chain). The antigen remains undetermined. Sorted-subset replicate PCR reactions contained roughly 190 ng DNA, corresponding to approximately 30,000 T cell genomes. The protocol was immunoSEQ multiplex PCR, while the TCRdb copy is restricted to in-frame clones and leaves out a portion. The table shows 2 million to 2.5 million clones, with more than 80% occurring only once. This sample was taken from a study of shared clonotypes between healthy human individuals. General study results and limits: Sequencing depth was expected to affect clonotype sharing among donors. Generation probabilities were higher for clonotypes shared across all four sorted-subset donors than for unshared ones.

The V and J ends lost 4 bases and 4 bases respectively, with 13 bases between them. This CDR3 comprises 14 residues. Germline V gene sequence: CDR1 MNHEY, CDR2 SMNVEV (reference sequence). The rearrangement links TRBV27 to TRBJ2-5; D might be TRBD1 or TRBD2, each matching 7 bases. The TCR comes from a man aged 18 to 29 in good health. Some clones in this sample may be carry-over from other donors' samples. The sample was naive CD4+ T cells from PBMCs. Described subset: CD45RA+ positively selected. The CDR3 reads CASSSIRGGETQYF. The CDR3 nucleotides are TGTGCCAGCAGTTCTATCAGGGGGGGAGAGACCCAGTACTTC.